This T cell receptor (beta chain) was observed in a study of cytotoxic CD8 clonotypes in ibrutinib-treated CLL (dated by TCRdb to 2020 to 2022). Regarding the complete study: In this cohort, 15 patients were treatment-naive and approximately 10 were relapsed/refractory, while under 18 had unmutated IGHV. Partial responses were observed in roughly 24 patients and complete responses in 2; after a median follow-up of 68 months, remission was maintained in roughly 14 patients and progression was observed in 12. The response samples were drawn at a median of approximately 12 months into treatment, with a range of about 6 to 36 months. An average of 255,043 productive templates and roughly 94,000 productive rearrangements was obtained per sample. Of the approximately 87 people in the trial, some 28 had longitudinal samples available. Cryopreserved peripheral blood mononuclear cells were obtained prior to treatment, at the time of response, and at either disease progression or sustained remission. Patients were still on ibrutinib when every remission and progressive disease sample was collected. Study-level results and caveats: Public clonotypes were found to be uncommon and were observed to contract or remain stable during treatment; the increase in clonality was shown to reflect expansion of private clonotypes at ibrutinib response. At ibrutinib response clonality went up, during sustained remission it held steady, and at progression it dropped back toward baseline. Sampling times were not matched between sustained-remission and progressing patients, and lymph node repertoires were not studied. Baseline clonality was found to be higher than that of age-matched healthy donors and was strongly correlated with circulating CD8+ T-cell counts.

Comment on this clone: Its antigen is still unknown. Per-nucleotide qualities are absent, and no much larger clonotype sits a single base away.

The time point label here, explained by the study, means: 24 months on ibrutinib. Approximately 2 micrograms of genomic DNA were extracted from cryopreserved PBMCs for TCR beta library preparation. Longitudinal blood samples from CLL patients receiving ibrutinib monotherapy were subjected to high-throughput TCR beta sequencing. The patients were enrolled in a single-center, open-label phase 2 trial of ibrutinib monotherapy. On a MiSeq, deep resolution sequencing aimed for a depth between 1 in 1 million and 1 in 200,000 T cells, with each clonotype covered around 10x on average. The immunoSEQ hsTCRB Kit was used to generate TCR beta libraries. In the paper's pipeline: Data were analyzed with ImmunoSEQ Data Assistant and ImmunoSEQ Analyzer, with V, D and J genes assigned per IMGT definitions. Clonality, which ranges from 0 to 1, was calculated by subtracting the normalized Shannon entropy of productive rearrangement frequencies from one. Only overrepresented clonotypes making up at least 0.05% of each patient's repertoire were included in the public clonotype analysis. Approximately 14 age-matched healthy donor repertoires from immuneACCESS were used as controls for clonality. TCRdb mirrors the immuneACCESS table, restricted to in-frame sequences. Some clones are absent from its copies; in checked studies, under half trace to an unresolved V gene, and the reason for the others is unknown. V and J calls and clone size are given by that table; D and trimming were obtained from the DNA. The table for this sample lists some 50,000 clones; 56% of them were counted only once. The ten largest clones take up around 21% of the sample.

Sequences ENHRY (CDR1) and SYGVKD (CDR2) are obtained from the germline V gene. The CDR3 numbers 12 residues from cysteine through phenylalanine. The DNA shown is the 36-base CDR3, in frame from base 1. The V end loses 2 bases and the J end loses 8 bases, and a stretch of 8 bases separates them. The V and J genes are TRBV10-3 and TRBJ2-3, with TRBD1 tentatively as D gene (6 bases match). The sequence was obtained from a human donor with chronic lymphocytic leukemia. The sample in question was PBMCs, obtained after 24 months of ibrutinib treatment. The base sequence is TGTGCCATCAGTGAGGGGGGCGCTACGCAGTATTTT. It translates to CAISEGGATQYF.